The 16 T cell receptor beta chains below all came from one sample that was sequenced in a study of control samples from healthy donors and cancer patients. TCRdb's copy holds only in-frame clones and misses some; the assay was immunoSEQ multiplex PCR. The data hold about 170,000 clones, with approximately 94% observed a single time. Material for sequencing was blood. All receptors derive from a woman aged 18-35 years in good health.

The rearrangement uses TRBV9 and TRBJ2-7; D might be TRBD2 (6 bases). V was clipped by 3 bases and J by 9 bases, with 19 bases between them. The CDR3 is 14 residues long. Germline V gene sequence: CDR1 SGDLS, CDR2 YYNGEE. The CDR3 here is CASSGVEGSLGQYF. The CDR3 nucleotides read TGTGCCAGCAGCGGGGTGGAGGGGTCCTTGGGGCAGTACTTC.

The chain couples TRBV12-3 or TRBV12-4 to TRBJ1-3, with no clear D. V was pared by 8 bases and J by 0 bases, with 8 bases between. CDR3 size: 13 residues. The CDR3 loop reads CASRVLSGNTIYF. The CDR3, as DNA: TGTGCCAGCCGGGTCCTCTCTGGAAACACCATATATTTT.

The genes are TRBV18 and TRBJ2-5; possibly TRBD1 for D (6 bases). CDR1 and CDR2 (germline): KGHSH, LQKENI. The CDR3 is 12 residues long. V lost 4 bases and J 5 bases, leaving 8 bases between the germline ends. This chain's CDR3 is CASSRDRETQYF. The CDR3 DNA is TGTGCCAGCTCACGAGACAGGGAGACCCAGTACTTC.

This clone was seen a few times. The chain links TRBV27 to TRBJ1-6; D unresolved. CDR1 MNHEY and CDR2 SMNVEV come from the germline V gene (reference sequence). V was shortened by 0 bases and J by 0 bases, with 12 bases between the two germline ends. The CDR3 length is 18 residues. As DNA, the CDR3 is TGTGCCAGCAGTTTATCGGCAGCGCTCAGCTCCTATAATTCACCCCTCCACTTT. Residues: CASSLSAALSSYNSPLHF.

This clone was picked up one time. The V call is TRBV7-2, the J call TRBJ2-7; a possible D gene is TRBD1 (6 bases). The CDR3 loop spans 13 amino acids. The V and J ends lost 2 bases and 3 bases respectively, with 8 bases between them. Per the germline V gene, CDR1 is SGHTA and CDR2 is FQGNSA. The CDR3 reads CASSLRTDYEQYF. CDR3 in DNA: TGTGCCAGCAGCTTACGGACAGACTACGAGCAGTACTTC.

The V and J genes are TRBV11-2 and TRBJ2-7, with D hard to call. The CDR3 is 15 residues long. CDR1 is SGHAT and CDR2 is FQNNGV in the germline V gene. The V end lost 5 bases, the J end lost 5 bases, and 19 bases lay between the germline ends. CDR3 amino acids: CASSHLIHPTDEQYF. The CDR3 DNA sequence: TGTGCCAGCAGCCACCTAATCCACCCCACCGACGAGCAGTACTTC.

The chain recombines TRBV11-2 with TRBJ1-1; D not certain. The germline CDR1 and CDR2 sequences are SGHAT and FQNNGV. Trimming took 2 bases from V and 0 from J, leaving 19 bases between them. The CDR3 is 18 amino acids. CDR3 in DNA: TGTGCCAGCAGCTTACTTGGCAGCAGTGGGCTAATGAACACTGAAGCTTTCTTT. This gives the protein CASSLLGSSGLMNTEAFF.

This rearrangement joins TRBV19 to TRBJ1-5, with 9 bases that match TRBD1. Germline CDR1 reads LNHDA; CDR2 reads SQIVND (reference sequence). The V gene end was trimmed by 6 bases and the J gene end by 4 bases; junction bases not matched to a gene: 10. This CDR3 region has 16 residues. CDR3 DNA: TGTGCCAGTAGCGAGGCCGGGACAGGGCCTAATCAGCCCCAGCATTTT. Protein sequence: CASSEAGTGPNQPQHF. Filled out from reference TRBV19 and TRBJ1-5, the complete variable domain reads DGGITQSPKYLFRKEGQNVTLSCEQNLNHDAMYWYRQDPGQGLRLIYYSQIVNDFQKGDIAEGYSVSREKKESFPLTVTSAQKNPTAFYLCASSEAGTGPNQPQHFGDGTRLSIL.

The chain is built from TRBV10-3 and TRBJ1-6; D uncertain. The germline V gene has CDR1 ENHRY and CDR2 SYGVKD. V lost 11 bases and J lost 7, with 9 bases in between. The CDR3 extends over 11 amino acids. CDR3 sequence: CAAGSNSPLHF. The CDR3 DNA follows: TGTGCCGCGGGGTCAAATTCACCCCTCCACTTT.

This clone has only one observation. CDR3: CASSLVGSTEAFF. The CDR3 DNA follows: TGTGCCAGCAGCTTGGTGGGGAGCACTGAAGCTTTCTTT. The chain couples TRBV5-6 to TRBJ1-1; D call uncertain. The CDR3 contains 13 residues. Trimming removed 0 bases from V and 4 bases from J, with 7 bases in between. CDR1 and CDR2 from the germline V gene are SGHDT and YYEEEE. The full variable domain, in which reference TRBV5-6 and TRBJ1-1 provide the parts outside the CDR3, is DAGVTQSPTHLIKTRGQQVTLRCSPKSGHDTVSWYQQALGQGPQFIFQYYEEEERQRGNFPDRFSGHQFPNYSSELNVNALLLGDSALYLCASSLVGSTEAFFGQGTRLTVV.

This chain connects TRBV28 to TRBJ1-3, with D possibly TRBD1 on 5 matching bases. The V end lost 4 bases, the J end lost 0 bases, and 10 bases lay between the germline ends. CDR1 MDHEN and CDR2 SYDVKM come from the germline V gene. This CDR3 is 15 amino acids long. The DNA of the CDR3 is TGTGCCAGCAGTTCCACGACAGTCTCTGGAAACACCATATATTTT. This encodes CASSSTTVSGNTIYF.

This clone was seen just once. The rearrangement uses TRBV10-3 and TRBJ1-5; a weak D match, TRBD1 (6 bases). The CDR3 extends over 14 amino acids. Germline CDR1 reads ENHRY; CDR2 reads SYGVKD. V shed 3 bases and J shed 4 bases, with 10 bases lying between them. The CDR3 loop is CAISDSTGNQPQHF. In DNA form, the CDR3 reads TGTGCCATCAGTGACTCTACAGGGAATCAGCCCCAGCATTTT.

The CDR3: CASSLGLPGQRNTEAFF. CDR3 bases: TGTGCCAGCAGCTTAGGCCTACCAGGACAGAGAAACACTGAAGCTTTCTTT. The gene calls are TRBV13 and TRBJ1-1; TRBD1 might be the D (6 bases). CDR1 and CDR2 from the germline V gene are PRHDT and FYEKMQ (reference sequence). V dropped 0 bases and J dropped 2 bases, with 16 bases sitting between them. This CDR3 has 17 residues.

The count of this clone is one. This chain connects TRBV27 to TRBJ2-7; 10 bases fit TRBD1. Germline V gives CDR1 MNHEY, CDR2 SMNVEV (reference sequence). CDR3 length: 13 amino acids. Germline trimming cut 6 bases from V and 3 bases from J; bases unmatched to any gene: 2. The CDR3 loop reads CASRGQGYYEQYF. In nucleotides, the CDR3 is TGTGCCAGCAGGGGACAGGGGTACTACGAGCAGTACTTC.

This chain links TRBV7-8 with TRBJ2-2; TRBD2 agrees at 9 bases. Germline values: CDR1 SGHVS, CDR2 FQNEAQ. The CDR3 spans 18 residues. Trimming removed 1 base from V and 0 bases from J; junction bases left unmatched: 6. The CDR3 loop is CASSLGIAGAPNTGELFF. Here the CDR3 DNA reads TGTGCCAGCAGCTTAGGGATAGCGGGAGCCCCGAACACCGGGGAGCTGTTTTTT.

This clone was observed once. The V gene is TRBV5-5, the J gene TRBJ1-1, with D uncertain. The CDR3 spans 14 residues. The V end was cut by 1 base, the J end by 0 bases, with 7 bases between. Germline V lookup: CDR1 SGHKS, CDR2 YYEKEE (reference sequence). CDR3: CASSLTDLNTEAFF. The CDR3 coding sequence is TGTGCCAGCAGCTTGACAGACTTGAACACTGAAGCTTTCTTT.